The entry below describes one T cell receptor (beta chain). Its antigen has not been determined. Qualities for individual bases were not recorded, and no much larger clone is one base off. Genomic DNA was extracted from sorted cells for sequencing of the TCRbeta CDR3 region. The immunoSEQ Assay was used for sequencing of TCRbeta CDR3 regions. TCRdb holds this immuneACCESS table with in-frame rearrangements only. Some clones are missing; in checked studies, unresolved V genes explain under half, and the rest has no known cause. The sample has 67,000 or so clones on record, around 90% of them singletons. The ten largest make up about 1% of the sample. The sample originates from a study of OX40 agonist ivuxolimab in advanced cancers. With regard to the full study: Ivuxolimab was a fully human IgG2 agonistic monoclonal antibody targeting the costimulatory receptor OX40 (CD134). The paper reports the monotherapy dose-escalation portion (N of about 56 patients) of the phase I ivuxolimab trial. Peripheral TCRbeta sequencing was intended to test whether TCR sequence diversity was altered and clonal T-cell expansion was caused by ivuxolimab. Of the roughly 50 dose-escalation patients, hepatocellular carcinoma was present in about 20, melanoma in roughly 15, renal cell carcinoma in 9 and head and neck cancer in 9. Partial responses occurred in three dose-escalation patients: two with cutaneous melanoma and one with hepatocellular carcinoma. A male proportion of 82.7% and a mean age of around 60 years, ranging from 23 to 79, were recorded for the dose-escalation cohort. Patients were allowed to have had prior anti-PD-1, anti-PD-L1 or anti-CTLA-4 therapy, and around 41% of the dose-escalation patients had previously received checkpoint inhibitors. Intravenous ivuxolimab was administered to patients every 2 weeks at six dose levels: 0.01, 0.1, 0.3, 1.5, 3 and 10 mg/kg. Study-wide findings and limitations: The antigen specificity of the clonally expanded peripheral T cells was not determined. At doses of 0.1 to 3.0 mg/kg, clonal expansion of both CD4+ and CD8+ blood T cells was observed from baseline to week 6. In partial responders in the 0.1-3.0 mg/kg groups, normalized peripheral clonal expansion was found to be among the lowest, especially among CD8+ T cells. Low levels of normalized T-cell clonal expansion were also seen in some patients who did not respond. After ivuxolimab, CD8+ T cells had more expanded clones than CD4+ T cells on average.

Patients with autoimmune disease history or receiving systemic immunosuppression were excluded from the trial. Peripheral blood for TCR sequencing was collected from all dose cohorts at baseline, on cycle 4 day 1, and on cycle 7 day 1. The samples were drawn from a first-in-human, open-label, multicenter phase I dose-escalation trial of ivuxolimab. The trial enrolled adults with locally advanced or metastatic head and neck squamous cell, hepatocellular, melanoma or renal cell carcinoma. Before TCR sequencing, CD4+ T cells and CD8+ T cells were sorted from peripheral blood as separate populations. The cysteine opens and the phenylalanine closes a CDR3 of 14 amino acids. This entry keeps only the CDR3 DNA: 42 bases, framed from base 1. The V and J ends are trimmed by 4 bases and 2 bases, leaving 10 bases between them. CDR1 KGHSH and CDR2 LQKENI were looked up in the germline V gene.

The receptor was isolated from an adult with an advanced solid tumor such as melanoma, head and neck, liver or kidney cancer. The V and J genes are TRBV18 and TRBJ2-3; the D gene identity is not certain. The sequences come from CD4+ or CD8+ T cells sorted from blood, collected in a trial of the OX40 agonist ivuxolimab. This receptor carries the CDR3 CASSLGRDTDTQYF. The nucleotide sequence reads as follows: TGTGCCAGCTCACTCGGACGAGACACAGATACGCAGTATTTT.